The next 2 T cell receptor beta chains were all read from a single sample in a study of blood T cell repertoires in COVID-19 (dated by TCRdb to about 2020). Library preparation employed the immunoSEQ multiplex PCR assay. TCRdb provides this immuneACCESS table in a form limited to in-frame rearrangements. Some clones are lacking; in checked studies, under half of them reflect an unresolved V gene, and why the rest are absent is not known. The sample table lists 200,000 or so clones, approximately 79% of them with a count of one. 17% of the sample is held by the ten biggest clonotypes. Sequencing was done on a sample of peripheral blood. The receptors come from a man aged 55 to 70 with active or convalescent COVID-19.

The rearrangement uses TRBV7-3 and TRBJ2-5; D possibly corresponds to TRBD2 (5 bases). The germline V and J ends were trimmed by 4 bases and 5 bases, with 11 bases remaining between them. The germline V gene has CDR1 SGHTA and CDR2 FQGTGA. The CDR3 runs 13 residues. The CDR3: CASSSRTGETQYF. CDR3 bases: TGTGCCAGCAGCTCCCGGACGGGGGAGACCCAGTACTTC.

This clone was seen just once. The germline gene is not matched at one end of the junction; a read error may be the cause. The chain carries TRBV2 and TRBJ1-2; no clear D. Germline assignment: CDR1 SNHLY and CDR2 FYNNEI. This CDR3 is built from 15 residues. CDR3 bases: TGTGCCAGCAGGACCCCGGATGGGCCTAATTATGGCTACACCTTC. It encodes CASRTPDGPNYGYTF.